One and the same sample provided the 22 T cell receptor beta chains below, sequenced in a study of T cells in localized non-small cell lung cancer. This table comes from immunoSEQ multiplex PCR, and its TCRdb copy is limited to in-frame clones, with some not included. This table has 30,000 to 35,000 clones, 93% appearing once. The specimen was peripheral blood, collected before any cancer treatment. The receptors derive from a female donor over 55 with stage I lung adenocarcinoma.

The CDR3 protein is CASSLHATTYEQYF. The CDR3 DNA reads as TGCGCCAGCAGCCTACACGCCACAACCTACGAGCAGTACTTC. The chain carries TRBV4-1 and TRBJ2-7; D is unresolved. The length of the CDR3 is 14 residues. Germline loops: CDR1 MGHRA, CDR2 YSYEKL. V was pared by 4 bases and J by 2 bases, with 12 bases between.

V is TRBV9 and J is TRBJ2-1; D is possibly TRBD1 (5 bases). Germline V gene lookup returns CDR1 SGDLS and CDR2 YYNGEE. The CDR3 totals 16 residues. Trimming cost V 0 bases and J 2 bases, with 12 bases left between them. The DNA of the CDR3 is TGTGCCAGCAGCGTAGATGGGCAGGGAACCTACAATGAGCAGTTCTTC. Translated: CASSVDGQGTYNEQFF.

The chain joins TRBV5-1 to TRBJ1-1, with D possibly TRBD1 on 6 matching bases. Trimming took off 0 bases at V and 2 bases at J, with 17 bases between the two ends. Germline V gene data show CDR1 as SGHRS and CDR2 as YFSETQ. The CDR3 spans 17 residues. The CDR3 DNA follows: TGCGCCAGCAGCTTGGCCTTCTATAACAGGGCTAACACTGAAGCTTTCTTT. This translates into CASSLAFYNRANTEAFF.

In its sample, this clone was seen a few times. The rearrangement links TRBV7-2 to TRBJ2-1; no reliable D call. Germline CDR1 reads SGHTA; CDR2 reads FQGNSA. The CDR3 consists of 12 residues. Trimming stripped 3 bases from V and 6 bases from J, with 6 bases between. The CDR3 loop reads CASSFPPNEQFF. CDR3 nucleotides: TGTGCCAGCAGCTTTCCCCCCAATGAGCAGTTCTTC.

The genes are TRBV6-5 and TRBJ1-5; weak D call: TRBD1 (6 bases). Trimming shortened V by 6 bases and J by 7 bases, and 13 bases separated the two germline ends. Per germline, CDR1 MNHEY and CDR2 SVGAGI. The CDR3 covers 13 residues. The DNA of the CDR3 is TGTGCCAGCAGATCTACAGGGCAGCAGCCCCAGCATTTT. Its translation: CASRSTGQQPQHF.

V gene TRBV28 combines with J gene TRBJ1-1; D remains unclear. Germline V lookup: CDR1 MDHEN, CDR2 SYDVKM. V gave up 6 bases and J gave up 0 bases, with 5 bases separating them. This CDR3 is 12 amino acids long. The CDR3 DNA sequence: TGTGCCAGCAGAACAGTGAACACTGAAGCTTTCTTT. It translates to CASRTVNTEAFF.

In nucleotides, the CDR3 is TGCGCCAGCAGCTTGGTGGTGGGAGCGGGGGTCACTGAAGCTTTCTTT. This translates into CASSLVVGAGVTEAFF. The chain is built from TRBV5-1 and TRBJ1-1; possibly TRBD1 for D (5 bases). From germline, CDR1 is SGHRS and CDR2 YFSETQ. This CDR3 contains 16 residues. Trimming shortened V by 0 bases and J by 4 bases, and 16 bases separated the two germline ends.

The chain uses TRBV12-5 and TRBJ2-2, with D unclear. With 0 bases removed from V and 4 bases from J, the gap between germline ends came to 6 bases. Germline V lookup: CDR1 LGHNT, CDR2 FRNRAP. This CDR3 spans 14 amino acids. The CDR3: CASGLVGSTGELFF. The CDR3 DNA is TGTGCTAGTGGTTTGGTGGGATCCACCGGGGAGCTGTTTTTT.

V is TRBV9 and J is TRBJ2-3; the D gene is possibly TRBD2 (6 bases). The V gene's germline CDR1 is SGDLS and CDR2 YYNGEE. Trimming cost V 0 bases and J 2 bases, with 13 bases left between them. This CDR3 is built from 16 residues. CDR3 nucleotide sequence: TGTGCCAGCAGCGTAGGGGACTTTGGCTACACAGATACGCAGTATTTT. Residues: CASSVGDFGYTDTQYF. Complete variable domain (other parts from reference TRBV9 and TRBJ2-3): DSGVTQTPKHLITATGQRVTLRCSPRSGDLSVYWYQQSLDQGLQFLIQYYNGEERAKGNILERFSAQQFPDLHSELNLSSLELGDSALYFCASSVGDFGYTDTQYFGPGTRLTVL.

This rearrangement joins TRBV4-2 to TRBJ1-5; D possibly corresponds to TRBD1 (5 bases). The ends were cut back, 0 bases at V and 0 bases at J, with 12 bases in the middle. The V gene's germline CDR1 is LGHNA and CDR2 YNFKEQ. The CDR3 totals 17 residues. CDR3 sequence: CASSQDVDSYSNQPQHF. CDR3 bases: TGTGCCAGCAGCCAAGATGTTGACAGCTATAGCAATCAGCCCCAGCATTTT.

This chain links TRBV10-3 with TRBJ2-5; a weak D match, TRBD1 (5 bases). Germline V gene data show CDR1 as ENHRY and CDR2 as SYGVKD. The V end was cut by 2 bases, the J end by 5 bases, with 12 bases between. CDR3 length equals 14 residues. The CDR3 spells CAISESQDTETQYF. In nucleotides, the CDR3 is TGTGCCATCAGTGAGAGTCAGGACACGGAGACCCAGTACTTC.

The gene calls are TRBV7-7 and TRBJ2-3, with TRBD2 matching over 15 bases. The germline V gene has CDR1 SSHAT and CDR2 FNYEAQ (reference sequence). CDR3 size: 17 residues. J lost 5 bases, V lost 1 base, and 4 bases had no gene match. The CDR3 bases are TGTGCCAGCAGCTTAGGGGGACTAGCGGGAGGAGAAGATACGCAGTATTTT. Protein: CASSLGGLAGGEDTQYF.

The rearrangement joins TRBV4-2 to TRBJ2-7; a possible D gene is TRBD1 (6 bases). Looked up from germline, CDR1 is LGHNA and CDR2 is YNFKEQ. This CDR3 is built from 13 residues. The V and J ends lost 4 bases and 2 bases respectively, with 9 bases between them. CDR3: CASSRTAPYEQYF. DNA of the CDR3: TGTGCCAGCAGCCGGACAGCGCCCTACGAGCAGTACTTC.

V usage is TRBV7-2 and J usage is TRBJ1-5; D might be TRBD1 (6 bases). CDR1 and CDR2 from the germline V gene are SGHTA and FQGNSA. Between the trimmed V and J ends, which lost 2 bases and 4 bases, there was a span of 6 bases. The CDR3 is 13 amino acids. The CDR3 reads CASSLRGNQPQHF. In nucleotides, the CDR3 is TGTGCCAGCAGCTTAAGGGGGAATCAGCCCCAGCATTTT.

This chain uses TRBV28 with TRBJ1-2, with D possibly matching TRBD1 (6 bases). This CDR3 has 16 amino acids. The V gene lost 6 bases and the J gene lost 4 bases, with 21 bases spanning the gap. The germline gives CDR1 MDHEN, CDR2 SYDVKM. Written as DNA, the CDR3 is TGTGCCAGCAGACATTCGGGAGCTTACAGGGTCTATGGCTACACCTTC. Its protein product is CASRHSGAYRVYGYTF.

This chain uses TRBV9 with TRBJ2-2; 10 bases agree with TRBD2. The V gene end was trimmed by 0 bases and the J gene end by 3 bases; junction bases not matched to a gene: 2. This CDR3 is built from 16 residues. CDR1 SGDLS and CDR2 YYNGEE come from the germline V gene. The CDR3 nucleotides read TGTGCCAGCAGCGTAGGGCTAGCGGGAGACACCGGGGAGCTGTTTTTT. It yields the protein CASSVGLAGDTGELFF.

The rearrangement joins TRBV28 to TRBJ2-6; D is perhaps TRBD1 or TRBD2 (6 bases each). V was cut by 2 bases and J by 0 bases, with 14 bases left in between. Looked up from germline, CDR1 is MDHEN and CDR2 is SYDVKM. This CDR3 is built from 18 residues. CDR3 in DNA: TGTGCCAGCAGTTTAATCGGGGGCGCAGGCTCTGGGGCCAACGTCCTGACTTTC. Amino acid sequence: CASSLIGGAGSGANVLTF.

The genes are TRBV5-1 and TRBJ2-1, with 7 bases identical to TRBD2. Trimming at V came to 4 bases and at J to 2 bases, leaving 6 bases not matched to a gene. Germline CDR1 is SGHRS and CDR2 is YFSETQ. CDR3 length: 15 amino acids. The CDR3 protein is CASSLGLQTYNEQFF. The CDR3 coding sequence is TGCGCCAGCAGCCTGGGACTACAGACCTACAATGAGCAGTTCTTC.

This rearrangement joins TRBV6-4 to TRBJ2-1; 11 nucleotides align to TRBD2. Germline V gene lookup returns CDR1 MRHNA and CDR2 SNTAGT. The J segment lost 4 bases and the V segment lost 4 bases, leaving 6 bases of the junction unmatched. The CDR3 contains 16 residues. This chain's CDR3 is CASSVGLAGLYNEQFF. CDR3 coding DNA: TGTGCCAGCAGTGTCGGACTAGCGGGCTTATACAATGAGCAGTTCTTC.

The CDR3 nucleotides read TGCAGTGCTAAAAGCTATGGCTACACCTTC. Translated, it gives CSAKSYGYTF. This chain uses TRBV20-1 with TRBJ1-2; D is undetermined. There are 10 residues in the CDR3. Per the germline V gene, CDR1 is DFQATT and CDR2 is SNEGSKA (reference sequence). V lost 4 bases to trimming and J lost 4 bases, with 4 bases between them.

V usage is TRBV6-6 and J usage is TRBJ1-2, with 7 positions matching TRBD1. CDR1 is MNHNY, CDR2 SVGAGI, per germline (reference sequence). The CDR3 is 13 amino acids. V shed 5 bases, J shed 2 bases, and the junction held 2 bases outside the gene matches. CDR3 amino acids: CASSPGQNYGYTF. The CDR3 DNA sequence: TGTGCCAGCAGTCCGGGACAGAACTATGGCTACACCTTC.

CDR3 bases: TGTGCCACCTGGACAGCTTCTAACGCTGAAGCTTTCTTT. Amino acid sequence: CATWTASNAEAFF. This chain links TRBV19 with TRBJ1-1; a weak D match, TRBD1 (6 bases). This CDR3 is built from 13 residues. Trimming cost V 10 bases and J 6 bases, with 18 bases left between them. Per germline, CDR1 LNHDA and CDR2 SQIVND (reference sequence). Together with reference TRBV19 and TRBJ1-1, the CDR3 gives the full variable domain: DGGITQSPKYLFRKEGQNVTLSCEQNLNHDAMYWYRQDPGQGLRLIYYSQIVNDFQKGDIAEGYSVSREKKESFPLTVTSAQKNPTAFYLCATWTASNAEAFFGQGTRLTVV.